This T cell receptor (beta chain) was sequenced for a study of OX40 agonist ivuxolimab in advanced cancers. This clone has just one count. Germline V gene lookup returns CDR1 DFQATT and CDR2 SNEGSKA (reference sequence). The CDR3 consists of 11 residues. Trimming left V 6 bases short and J 6 bases short, with 11 bases between. The protocol was immunoSEQ multiplex PCR, while the TCRdb copy is restricted to in-frame clones and leaves out a portion. The sample lists tens of thousands of clones; 88% were seen once. The chain recombines TRBV20-1 with TRBJ1-1; no firm D call. The sample was CD4+ or CD8+ T cells sorted from blood, taken in a trial of the OX40 agonist ivuxolimab. This TCR derives from an adult with an advanced solid tumor such as melanoma, head and neck, liver or kidney cancer. The CDR3 DNA reads as TGCAGTGCCCTGAACAGAGCTGAAGCTTTCTTT. Translated, it gives CSALNRAEAFF.